The 18 T cell receptor beta chains listed next were all sequenced from one sample in a study of CXCR3-negative and CXCR3-positive naive CD8 T cells. The study made its TRB cDNA libraries by 5' RACE, adding UMI labels. Reprocessing the 5' RACE reads, TCRdb reports a single entry for every CDR3 protein and omits DNA. This sample's table reports roughly 89,000 distinct CDR3 sequences. The material sequenced was naive CXCR3- CD8+ T cells from blood. Documented subset: CD45RO-CCR7+CD27+CD95- naive CD8+ T cells lacking CXCR3 (TNR3-). The source of these receptors is a human donor in good health. Some clones in this sample may be carry-over from other donors' samples.

J is TRBJ2-7 and V is TRBV20-1. The CDR3 contains 13 residues. The germline V gene encodes CDR1 DFQATT and CDR2 SNEGSKA (reference sequence). The CDR3 reads CSAIDGGSYEQYF.

V is TRBV29-1 and J is TRBJ2-5; TCRdb's D gene call, TRBD2, goes unchecked for lack of DNA. Germline CDR1 is SQVTM and CDR2 is ANQGSEA. This CDR3 spans 16 amino acids. The CDR3 here is CSVDAGHGSPQETQYF.

The chain is built from TRBV20-1 and TRBJ2-2. The CDR3 has 14 amino acids. In germline, CDR1 is DFQATT, CDR2 SNEGSKA (reference sequence). The CDR3 here is CSARARKNTGELFF.

This chain uses TRBV30 with TRBJ2-1; lacking DNA, the TRBD1 call made by TCRdb goes unchecked. CDR3 length equals 13 residues. Germline assignment: CDR1 GTSNPN and CDR2 SVGIG (reference sequence). The CDR3 reads CAWSVDRNNEQFF.

CDR3 sequence: CASSLGIWSYTF. The V gene is TRBV12-3 or TRBV12-4, the J gene TRBJ1-2. The CDR3 loop spans 12 amino acids.

This chain connects TRBV6-5 to TRBJ1-1; the D gene TCRdb calls, TRBD1, cannot be checked with no DNA. CDR1 MNHEY and CDR2 SVGAGI come from the germline V gene. CDR3 length: 15 residues. CDR3: CASSPPRGLNTEAFF.

The chain is built from TRBV7-6 and TRBJ2-5; there is no DNA to check the TCRdb D call of TRBD1. From germline, CDR1 is SGHVS and CDR2 FNYEAQ. The CDR3 covers 12 residues. CDR3 sequence reads: CASSPGEETQYF.

V usage is TRBV29-1 and J usage is TRBJ2-1. The germline V gene encodes CDR1 SQVTM and CDR2 ANQGSEA. CDR3 size: 14 residues. CDR3 sequence: CSVEGLASYNEQFF.

This chain uses TRBV19 with TRBJ2-7. Germline CDR1 and CDR2: LNHDA and SQIVND (reference sequence). The CDR3 is made up of 14 amino acids. This CDR3 is CASSIAGSSYEQYF.

The chain has TRBV10-3 and TRBJ2-1; TCRdb picks TRBD1, but there is no DNA to check that call. CDR1 and CDR2 (germline): ENHRY, SYGVKD. The CDR3 contains 15 residues. CDR3 sequence reads: CAISDPGTDYNEQFF.

The chain employs TRBV5-1 and TRBJ2-1; TCRdb designates TRBD1, a call that cannot be tested without DNA. The CDR3 spans 15 residues. In germline, CDR1 is SGHRS, CDR2 YFSETQ. The CDR3 loop reads CASSLDSPTYNEQFF.

The chain carries TRBV28 and TRBJ1-2; TCRdb picks TRBD1, but there is no DNA to check that call. The CDR3 has 14 residues. CDR1 is MDHEN and CDR2 is SYDVKM in the germline V gene. This CDR3 reads CASSFPRDGYGYTF.

The chain links TRBV12-5 to TRBJ1-1. This CDR3 comprises 13 residues. Germline CDR1 reads LGHNT; CDR2 reads FRNRAP. CDR3 in amino acids: CASGRTGNTEAFF.

The V call is TRBV29-1, the J call TRBJ2-7. The germline V gene encodes CDR1 SQVTM and CDR2 ANQGSEA. The CDR3 loop spans 12 amino acids. CDR3 residues: CSVELGSYEQYF.

V gene TRBV6-5 combines with J gene TRBJ1-5; TCRdb indicates TRBD1, and absent DNA this call remains unverified. Germline CDR1 reads MNHEY; CDR2 reads SVGAGI. The CDR3 has 16 residues. CDR3 amino acids: CASSALGGDSNQPQHF.

The chain is built from TRBV7-8 and TRBJ2-7. This CDR3 has 15 residues. Germline values: CDR1 SGHVS, CDR2 FQNEAQ. The CDR3 sequence is CASSLTQQTLYEQYF.

This chain links TRBV29-1 with TRBJ2-1; TCRdb gives TRBD2 as the D gene, but with no DNA this cannot be confirmed. Germline CDR1 is SQVTM and CDR2 is ANQGSEA. The length of the CDR3 is 14 residues. CDR3 sequence reads: CSVEDGGATNEQFF.

The V and J genes are TRBV15 and TRBJ1-5; the TCRdb D gene call, TRBD1, has no DNA to confirm it. The CDR3 covers 16 residues. Germline values: CDR1 LNHNV, CDR2 YYDKDF (reference sequence). The CDR3 is CATSPENFRGHQPQHF.